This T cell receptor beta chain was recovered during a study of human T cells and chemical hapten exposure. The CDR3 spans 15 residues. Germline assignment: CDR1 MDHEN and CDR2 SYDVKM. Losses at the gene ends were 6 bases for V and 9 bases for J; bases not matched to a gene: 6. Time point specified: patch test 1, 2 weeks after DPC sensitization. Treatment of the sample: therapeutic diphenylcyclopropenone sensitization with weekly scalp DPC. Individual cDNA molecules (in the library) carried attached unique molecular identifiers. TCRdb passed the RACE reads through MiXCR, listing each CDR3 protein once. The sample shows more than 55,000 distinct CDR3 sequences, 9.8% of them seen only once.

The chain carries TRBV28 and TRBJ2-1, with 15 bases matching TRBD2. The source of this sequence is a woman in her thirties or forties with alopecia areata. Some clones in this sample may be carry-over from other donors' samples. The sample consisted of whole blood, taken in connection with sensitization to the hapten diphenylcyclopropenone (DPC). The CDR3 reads CASSDGLAGGPEQFF. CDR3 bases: TGTGCCAGCAGCGATGGACTAGCGGGGGGGCCTGAGCAGTTCTTC.